This T cell receptor (beta chain) was identified during a study of neurological immune-mediated disorders. For the study at large: Multiple sclerosis patients numbering 34 comprised around 31 relapsing-remitting and 3 secondary progressive patients.

Time point: longitudinal time-point 1 (baseline). Findings of the study overall: It was the repertoires of 18 of 34 multiple sclerosis patients that phylogenetic grouping placed in one related-CDR3 cluster, which is a possible signature.

This clonotype was recorded at least ten times. Its antigen is as yet unknown. Germline lookup yields CDR1 SEHNR and CDR2 FQNEAQ (reference sequence). J gave up 3 bases and V 7 bases, and 6 bases lay outside the gene matches. The CDR3 is 15 residues long. TCRdb passed the 5' RACE reads through MiXCR, listing each CDR3 protein once. The data hold tens of thousands of distinct CDR3 sequences, with 3% to 3.5% observed a single time. V is TRBV7-9 and J is TRBJ2-7, with 13 nucleotides matching TRBD2. Sequencing input: PBMCs. The TCR sequence derives from a woman in her fifties or sixties with multiple sclerosis. CDR3 coding DNA: TGTGCCAGCACCGGGACTAGCGGGAACCGCTACGAGCAGTACTTC. Translating gives CASTGTSGNRYEQYF.